This TCR beta chain appears in the sequencing data of a study of shared clonotypes between healthy human individuals. Whole-study findings and limits: At large depth, rarefaction still showed sorted-subset sequencing to be incomplete. Only blood underwent sampling, and tissue repertoires likely differ. Non-shared clonotypes had lower generation probabilities than clonotypes shared by all four sorted-subset donors. Sharing across four donors was highest in naive CD4 (roughly 5%) and lowest in memory CD8 (around 0.4%).

Naive CD8 cells lacked CD45RO and underwent positive selection for CCR7, leaving out terminally differentiated effector memory CD45RA+ cells. Regarding this clone: Its antigen is unidentified.

Using immunoSEQ multiplex PCR, the repertoire was profiled, and TCRdb retains in-frame clones only, with some absent. The sample records roughly 550,000 clones, nearly 97% being singletons. The CDR3 consists of 13 residues. The chain has TRBV21-1 and TRBJ2-1; no check of the table's D call, TRBD1, against the DNA was made. TRBV21-1 is shown as a pseudogene. What was sequenced was naive CD8+ T cells sorted from blood. The sequence was collected from a woman in her thirties in good health. The CDR3: CASSPCAGNEQFF. CDR3 coding DNA: TGTGCCAGCAGCCCCTGCGCAGGCAATGAGCAGTTCTTC.